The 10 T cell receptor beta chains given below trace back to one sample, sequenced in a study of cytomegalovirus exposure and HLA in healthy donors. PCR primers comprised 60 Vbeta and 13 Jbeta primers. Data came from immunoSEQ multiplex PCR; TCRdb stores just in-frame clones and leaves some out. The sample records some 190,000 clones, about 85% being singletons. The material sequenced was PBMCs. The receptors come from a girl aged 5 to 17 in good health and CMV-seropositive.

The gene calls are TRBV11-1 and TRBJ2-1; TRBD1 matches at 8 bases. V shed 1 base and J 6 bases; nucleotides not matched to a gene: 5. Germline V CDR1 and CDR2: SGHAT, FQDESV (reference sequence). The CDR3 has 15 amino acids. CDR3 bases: TGTGCCAGCAGCTTAGGGCAGGGGGCGTTCAATGAGCAGTTCTTC. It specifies CASSLGQGAFNEQFF. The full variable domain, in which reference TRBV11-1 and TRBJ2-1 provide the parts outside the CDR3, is EAEVAQSPRYKITEKSQAVAFWCDPISGHATLYWYRQILGQGPELLVQFQDESVVDDSQLPKDRFSAERLKGVDSTLKIQPAELGDSAMYLCASSLGQGAFNEQFFGPGTRLTVL.

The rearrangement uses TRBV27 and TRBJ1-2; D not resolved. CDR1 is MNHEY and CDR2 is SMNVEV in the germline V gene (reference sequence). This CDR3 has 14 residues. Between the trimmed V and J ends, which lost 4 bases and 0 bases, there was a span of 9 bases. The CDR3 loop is CASSYGGANYGYTF. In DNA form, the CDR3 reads TGTGCCAGCAGTTACGGAGGAGCTAACTATGGCTACACCTTC.

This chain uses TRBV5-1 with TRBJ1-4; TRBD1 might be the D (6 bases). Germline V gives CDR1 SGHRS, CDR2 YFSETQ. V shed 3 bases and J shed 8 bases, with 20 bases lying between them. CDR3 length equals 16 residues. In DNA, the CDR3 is TGCGCCAGCAGCTCAAATAACAGGGCCCTCGGGGAAAAACTGTTTTTT. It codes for CASSSNNRALGEKLFF.

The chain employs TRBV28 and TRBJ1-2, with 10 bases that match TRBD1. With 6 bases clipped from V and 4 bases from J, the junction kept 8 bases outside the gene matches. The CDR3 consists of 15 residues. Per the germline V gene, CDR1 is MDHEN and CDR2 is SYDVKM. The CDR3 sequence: CASRPPGTGVYGYTF. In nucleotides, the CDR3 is TGTGCCAGCAGACCCCCGGGGACAGGGGTCTATGGCTACACCTTC.

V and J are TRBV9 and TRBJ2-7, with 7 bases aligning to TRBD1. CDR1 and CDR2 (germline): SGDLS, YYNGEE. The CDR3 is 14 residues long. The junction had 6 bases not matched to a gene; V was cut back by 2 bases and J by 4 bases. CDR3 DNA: TGTGCCAGCAGCGTCCGGGACAGCGTTTACGAGCAGTACTTC. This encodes CASSVRDSVYEQYF.

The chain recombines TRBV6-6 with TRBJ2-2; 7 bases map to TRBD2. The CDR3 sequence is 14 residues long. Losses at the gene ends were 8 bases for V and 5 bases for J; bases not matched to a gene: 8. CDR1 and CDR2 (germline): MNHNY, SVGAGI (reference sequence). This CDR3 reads CASGAGDRTGELFF. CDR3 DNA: TGTGCCAGCGGCGCGGGGGACCGAACCGGGGAGCTGTTTTTT.

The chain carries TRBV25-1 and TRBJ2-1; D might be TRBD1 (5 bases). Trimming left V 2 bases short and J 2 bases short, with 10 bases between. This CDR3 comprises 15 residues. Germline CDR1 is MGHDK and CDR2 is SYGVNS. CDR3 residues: CASSEVRETYNEQFF. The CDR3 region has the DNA TGTGCCAGCAGTGAAGTCAGGGAAACCTACAATGAGCAGTTCTTC.

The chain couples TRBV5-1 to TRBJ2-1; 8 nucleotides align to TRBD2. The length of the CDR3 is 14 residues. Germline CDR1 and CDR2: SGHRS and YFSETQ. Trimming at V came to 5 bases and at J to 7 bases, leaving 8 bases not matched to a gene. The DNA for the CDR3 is TGCGCCAGCAGTCCCGGGACTAGTGGTAATGAGCAGTTCTTC. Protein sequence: CASSPGTSGNEQFF.

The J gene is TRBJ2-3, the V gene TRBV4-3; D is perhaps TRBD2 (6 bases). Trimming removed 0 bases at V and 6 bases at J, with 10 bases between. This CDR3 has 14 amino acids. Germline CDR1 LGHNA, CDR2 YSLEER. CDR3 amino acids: CASSQDWGDDTQYF. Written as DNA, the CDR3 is TGCGCCAGCAGCCAAGATTGGGGGGATGATACGCAGTATTTT.

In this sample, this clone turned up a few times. CDR3 residues: CASSSRAGSWETQYF. In DNA form, the CDR3 reads TGTGCCAGCAGCTCGAGAGCGGGATCTTGGGAGACCCAGTACTTC. The chain couples TRBV5-6 to TRBJ2-5, with 7 bases aligning to TRBD2. CDR1 SGHDT and CDR2 YYEEEE come from the germline V gene. The CDR3 sequence is 15 residues long. The junction had 10 bases not matched to a gene; V was cut back by 3 bases and J by 5 bases.